Listed below are T cell receptor beta chains from one sample, sequenced in a study of T cells in Graves' hyperthyroidism and ophthalmopathy. TCRdb ran MiXCR on the multiplex PCR reads and lists one entry per CDR3 protein. The profile shows about 560,000 distinct CDR3 sequences, about a sixth of them singletons. The specimen sequenced was blood. The receptors derive from a woman in her 30s with Graves' hyperthyroidism. Each CDR3 is given with its conserved first and last residue. D genes are given only for firm matches. Where a row states a size, it is once, few, many or the class of an expanded clone; other rows omit it.

v_gene	d_gene	len	abundance	j_gene	CDR3aa	CDR3nt
TRBV27	-	13	many	TRBJ2-1	CASSLFRYNEQFF	TGTGCCAGCAGTTTATTCAGGTACAATGAGCAGTTCTTC
TRBV28	-	14	many	TRBJ1-5	CASRPPGANQPQHF	TGTGCCAGCAGACCCCCGGGGGCAAATCAGCCCCAGCATTTT
TRBV7-6	TRBD1	18	-	TRBJ2-7	CASSLGEAGGVVWYEQYF	TGTGCCAGCAGCTTAGGGGAGGCAGGGGGCGTAGTTTGGTACGAGCAGTACTTC
TRBV19	-	13	-	TRBJ1-2	CASSPPQIYGYTF	TGTGCCAGTAGCCCGCCTCAGATCTATGGCTACACCTTC
TRBV20-1	-	15	-	TRBJ1-1	CRQDGGWGFLTEAFF	TGCAGACAGGACGGGGGATGGGGTTTTTTGACTGAAGCTTTCTTT
TRBV12-3/TRBV12-4	TRBD2	19	many	TRBJ2-1	CASSSTRGRLAGSYNEQFF	TGTGCCAGCAGTTCGACGAGGGGGAGACTAGCGGGTTCCTACAATGAGCAGTTCTTC
TRBV11-2	-	15	many	TRBJ2-1	CASSARAGDGNEQFF	TGTGCCAGCAGCGCCCGCGCCGGCGATGGTAATGAGCAGTTCTTC
TRBV11-1	-	14	many	TRBJ1-1	CASSLVGRNTEAFF	TGTGCCAGCAGCTTAGTTGGACGGAACACTGAAGCTTTCTTT
TRBV7-8	-	14	-	TRBJ2-1	CASSLAGVVDEQFF	TGTGCCAGCAGCTTAGCGGGAGTAGTGGATGAGCAGTTCTTC
TRBV20-1	-	13	-	TRBJ2-2	CSARAPRAGELFF	TGCAGTGCTAGAGCCCCCCGCGCCGGGGAGCTGTTTTTT
TRBV28	-	15	few	TRBJ1-6	CASSPRQVNNSPLHF	TGTGCCAGCAGTCCCCGACAGGTGAATAATTCACCCCTCCACTTT
TRBV12-3/TRBV12-4	-	16	many	TRBJ2-1	CASTLTTGTPSPSKFF	TGTGCCAGCACCTTAACAACCGGGACCCCTTCACCGAGCAAGTTCTTC
TRBV6-2/TRBV6-3	TRBD1	16	-	TRBJ1-5	CASSYASDREDQPQHF	TGTGCCAGCAGTTACGCCTCGGACAGGGAAGATCAGCCCCAGCATTTT
TRBV3-1	-	15	many	TRBJ1-3	CASSQEMISGNTIYF	TGTGCCAGCAGCCAAGAGATGATCTCTGGAAACACCATATATTTT
TRBV7-2	TRBD1	14	many	TRBJ1-5	CASSLARGSQPQHF	TGTGCCAGCAGCTTAGCCAGGGGGAGTCAGCCCCAGCATTTT
TRBV2	TRBD1	16	many	TRBJ1-4	CASSKADRAENEKLFF	TGTGCCAGCAGTAAAGCCGACAGGGCGGAAAATGAAAAACTGTTTTTT
TRBV4-3	-	14	few	TRBJ2-1	CASSQEQTYNEQFF	TGCGCCAGCAGCCAAGAACAGACCTACAATGAGCAGTTCTTC
TRBV28	-	15	many	TRBJ1-2	CASSLLGGANYGYTF	TGTGCCAGCAGTTTGTTGGGGGGCGCAAACTATGGCTACACCTTC
TRBV7-2	TRBD2	15	many	TRBJ2-5	CASSPWLAGQETQYF	TGTGCCAGCAGCCCCTGGCTAGCGGGACAAGAGACCCAGTACTTC
TRBV29-1	-	16	few	TRBJ2-1	CSVEDVLESSYNEQFF	TGCAGCGTTGAAGATGTATTAGAGAGCAGCTACAATGAGCAGTTCTTC
TRBV11-3	TRBD1	14	many	TRBJ1-6	CASSFDRGPSPLHF	TGTGCCAGCAGCTTCGACAGGGGGCCTTCACCCCTCCACTTT
TRBV18	-	20	-	TRBJ2-3	CASSPPSSAGVRIGTDTQYF	TGTGCCAGCTCACCACCGAGTTCGGCAGGGGTAAGAATCGGCACAGATACGCAGTATTTT
TRBV6-1	TRBD1	14	many	TRBJ2-7	CASTVQGANYEQYF	TGTGCCAGCACCGTACAGGGGGCAAACTACGAGCAGTACTTC
TRBV14	-	11	-	TRBJ1-1	CASSAGLAAFF	TGTGCCAGCAGCGCGGGGCTCGCAGCTTTCTTT
TRBV6-1	-	15	many	TRBJ2-7	CASSEPEDSSYEQYF	TGTGCCAGCAGTGAACCAGAGGACAGCTCCTACGAGCAGTACTTC